The rows below give T cell receptor beta chains drawn from one sample of a study of OX40 agonist ivuxolimab in advanced cancers. Sequenced by immunoSEQ multiplex PCR; TCRdb stores in-frame clones only, minus some. The sample contains roughly 49,000 clones, around 80% of which appear only once. Specimen: CD4+ or CD8+ T cells sorted from blood, collected in a trial of the OX40 agonist ivuxolimab. These TCRs come from an adult with an advanced solid tumor such as melanoma, head and neck, liver or kidney cancer. Both conserved end residues are part of each CDR3. A D gene is named only where the DNA matches it firmly. Clone size is stated in some rows and not others, as once, few, many or a class when expanded.

D gene,J gene,clone size,V gene,CDR3 DNA,CDR3 protein
.,TRBJ1-2,.,TRBV20-1,TGCAGTGCTACCGGGATTTATGGCTACACCTTC,CSATGIYGYTF
.,TRBJ1-1,.,TRBV19,TGTGCCAGTAGCATCAGCCCGGGTTGGGGCACTGAAGCTTTCTTT,CASSISPGWGTEAFF
.,TRBJ2-5,.,TRBV11-3,TGTGCCAGCAGCTTAGGGGGCGGGGAGACCCAGTACTTC,CASSLGGGETQYF
.,TRBJ2-7,few,TRBV10-3,TGTGCCATCAGTGATCCAAGCTCCTACGAGCAGTACTTC,CAISDPSSYEQYF
.,TRBJ1-5,.,TRBV2,TGTGCCAGCAGTGAGGTGGGGTTAAGCAATCAGCCCCAGCATTTT,CASSEVGLSNQPQHF
.,TRBJ2-5,.,TRBV7-9,TGTGCCAGCAGCCTCGACAGGGAGACCCAGTACTTC,CASSLDRETQYF
.,TRBJ1-5,.,TRBV6-8,TGTGCCAGCAGCTGCCCCCGGGCCTACTATAGCAATCAGCCCCAGCATTTT,CASSCPRAYYSNQPQHF
.,TRBJ1-2,once,TRBV7-2,TGTGCCAGCAGCTTAGGGGTGGTCTATGGCTACACCTTC,CASSLGVVYGYTF
.,TRBJ2-3,.,TRBV6-4,TGTGCCAGCAGCCCGGGACGGAGAGATACGCAGTATTTT,CASSPGRRDTQYF
TRBD1,TRBJ1-2,.,TRBV28,TGTGCCAGCAGTTCATCAGGGAGGGGGCACACCTTC,CASSSSGRGHTF
.,TRBJ2-3,.,TRBV2,TGTGCCAGCAGTGAGGGAAGGGGGAGTACGCAGTATTTT,CASSEGRGSTQYF
.,TRBJ1-2,.,TRBV10-3,TGTGCCATCAGTGAGTCCCATGGGGCCGGCGGGGGCTACACCTTC,CAISESHGAGGGYTF
.,TRBJ2-5,.,TRBV28,TGTGCCAGCAGCTCCCCTACGGGAGTAATAAAGACCCAGTACTTC,CASSSPTGVIKTQYF
TRBD2,TRBJ2-1,.,TRBV5-1,TGCGCCAGCAGCTACCGGACTAGCGGGGACAATGAGCAGTTCTTC,CASSYRTSGDNEQFF
TRBD2,TRBJ2-2,once,TRBV7-9,TGTGCCAGCAGCCGTCAGCGGGAGCGGTTAGCCGGGGAGCTGTTTTTT,CASSRQRERLAGELFF
.,TRBJ2-7,.,TRBV6-1,TGTGCCAGCATAGTGACAGCCCTTGCGTCCTACGAGCAGTACTTC,CASIVTALASYEQYF
TRBD1,TRBJ1-2,.,TRBV7-2,TGTGCCAGCAGCTTAGAGCATCAGGGGGCATACACCTTC,CASSLEHQGAYTF